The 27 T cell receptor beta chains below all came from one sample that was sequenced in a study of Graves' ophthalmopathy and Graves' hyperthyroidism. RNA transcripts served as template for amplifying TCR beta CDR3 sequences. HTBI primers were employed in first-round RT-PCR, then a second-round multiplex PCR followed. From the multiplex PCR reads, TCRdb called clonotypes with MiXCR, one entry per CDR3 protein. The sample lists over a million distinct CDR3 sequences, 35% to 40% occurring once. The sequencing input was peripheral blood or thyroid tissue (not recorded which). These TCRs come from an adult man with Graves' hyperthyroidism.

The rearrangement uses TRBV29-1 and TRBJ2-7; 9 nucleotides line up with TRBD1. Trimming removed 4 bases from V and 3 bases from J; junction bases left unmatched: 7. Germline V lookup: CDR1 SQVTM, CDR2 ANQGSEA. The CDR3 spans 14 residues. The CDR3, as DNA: TGCAGCGTTGCCGGGACAGGGAAGGTCTACGAGCAGTACTTC. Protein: CSVAGTGKVYEQYF.

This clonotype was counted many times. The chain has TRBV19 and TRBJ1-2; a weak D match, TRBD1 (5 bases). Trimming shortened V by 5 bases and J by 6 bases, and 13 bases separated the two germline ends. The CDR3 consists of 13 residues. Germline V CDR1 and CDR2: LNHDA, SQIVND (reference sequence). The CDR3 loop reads CASSPGAWDGYTF. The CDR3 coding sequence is TGTGCCAGTAGTCCCGGGGCCTGGGATGGCTACACCTTC.

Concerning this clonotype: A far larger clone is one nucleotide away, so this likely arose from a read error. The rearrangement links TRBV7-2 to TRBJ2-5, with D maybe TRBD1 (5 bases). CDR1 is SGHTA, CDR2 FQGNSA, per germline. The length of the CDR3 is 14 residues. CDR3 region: CASSLAGYQGTQYF. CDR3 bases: TGTGCCAGCAGTTTAGCAGGGTATCAAGGGACCCAGTACTTC.

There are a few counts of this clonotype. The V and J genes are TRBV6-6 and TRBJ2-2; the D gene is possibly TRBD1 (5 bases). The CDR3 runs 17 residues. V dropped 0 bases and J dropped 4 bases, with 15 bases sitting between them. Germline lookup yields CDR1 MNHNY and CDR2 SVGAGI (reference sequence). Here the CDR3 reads CASSYSGLGRGTGELFF. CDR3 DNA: TGTGCCAGCAGTTACTCGGGTCTGGGGCGAGGCACCGGGGAGCTGTTTTTT.

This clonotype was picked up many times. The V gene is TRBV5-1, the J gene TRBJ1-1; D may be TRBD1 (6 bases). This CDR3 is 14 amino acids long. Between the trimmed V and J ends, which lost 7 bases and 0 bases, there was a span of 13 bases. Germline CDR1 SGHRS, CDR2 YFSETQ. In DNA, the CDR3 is TGCGCCAGCCTGCAGGGGACCCTGAACACTGAAGCTTTCTTT. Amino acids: CASLQGTLNTEAFF. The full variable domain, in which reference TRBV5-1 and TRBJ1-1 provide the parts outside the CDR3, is KAGVTQTPRYLIKTRGQQVTLSCSPISGHRSVSWYQQTPGQGLQFLFEYFSETQRNKGNFPGRFSGRQFSNSRSEMNVSTLELGDSALYLCASLQGTLNTEAFFGQGTRLTVV.

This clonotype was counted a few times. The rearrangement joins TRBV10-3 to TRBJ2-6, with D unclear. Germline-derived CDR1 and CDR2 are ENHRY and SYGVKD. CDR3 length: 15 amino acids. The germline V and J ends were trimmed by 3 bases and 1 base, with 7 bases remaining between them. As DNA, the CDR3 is TGTGCCATCAGTGAAGACGAGTCTGGGGCCAACGTCCTGACTTTC. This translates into CAISEDESGANVLTF.

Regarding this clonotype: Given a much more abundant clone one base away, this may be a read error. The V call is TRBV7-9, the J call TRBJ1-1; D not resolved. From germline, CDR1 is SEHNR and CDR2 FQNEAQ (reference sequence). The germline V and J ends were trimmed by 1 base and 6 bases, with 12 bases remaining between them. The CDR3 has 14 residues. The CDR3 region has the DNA TGTGCCAGCAGCTTAGTATCTGGGAGCCCTGAAGCTTTCTTT. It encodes CASSLVSGSPEAFF. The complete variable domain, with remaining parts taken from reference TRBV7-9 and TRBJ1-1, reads DTGVSQNPRHKITKRGQNVTFRCDPISEHNRLYWYRQTLGQGPEFLTYFQNEAQLEKSRLLSDRFSAERPKGSFSTLEIQRTEQGDSAMYLCASSLVSGSPEAFFGQGTRLTVV.

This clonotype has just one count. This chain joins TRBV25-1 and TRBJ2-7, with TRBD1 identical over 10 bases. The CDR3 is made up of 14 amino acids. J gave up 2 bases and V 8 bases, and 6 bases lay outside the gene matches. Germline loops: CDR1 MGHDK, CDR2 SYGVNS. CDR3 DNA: TGTGCCAGCGGGTCTGGGACAGGGGCCTACGAGCAGTACTTC. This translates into CASGSGTGAYEQYF.

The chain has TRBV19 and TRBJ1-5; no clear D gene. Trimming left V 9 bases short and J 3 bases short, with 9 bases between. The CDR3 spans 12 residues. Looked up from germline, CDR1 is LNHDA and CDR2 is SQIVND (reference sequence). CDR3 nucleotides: TGTGCCAGCATGACCGCCAATCAGCCCCAGCATTTT. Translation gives CASMTANQPQHF.

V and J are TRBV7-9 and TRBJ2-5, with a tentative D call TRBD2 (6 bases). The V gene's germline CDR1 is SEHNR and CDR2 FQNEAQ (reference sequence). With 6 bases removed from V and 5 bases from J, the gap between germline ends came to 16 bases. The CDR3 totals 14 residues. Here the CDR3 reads CASSGPTSRETQYF. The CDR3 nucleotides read TGTGCCAGCAGTGGACCAACTAGCCGTGAGACCCAGTACTTC.

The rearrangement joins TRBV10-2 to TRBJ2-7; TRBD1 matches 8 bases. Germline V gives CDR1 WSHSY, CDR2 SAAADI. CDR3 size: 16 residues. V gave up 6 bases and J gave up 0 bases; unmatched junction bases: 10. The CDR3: CASSARTGLSSYEQYF. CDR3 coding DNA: TGCGCCAGCAGCGCCAGGACAGGGCTTAGCTCCTACGAGCAGTACTTC.

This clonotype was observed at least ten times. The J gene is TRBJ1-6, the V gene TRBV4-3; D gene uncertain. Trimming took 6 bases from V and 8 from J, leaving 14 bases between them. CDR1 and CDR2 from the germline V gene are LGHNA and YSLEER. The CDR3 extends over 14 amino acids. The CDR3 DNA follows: TGCGCCAGCAGTCGAGACGCAGAACATTCACCCCTCCACTTT. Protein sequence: CASSRDAEHSPLHF.

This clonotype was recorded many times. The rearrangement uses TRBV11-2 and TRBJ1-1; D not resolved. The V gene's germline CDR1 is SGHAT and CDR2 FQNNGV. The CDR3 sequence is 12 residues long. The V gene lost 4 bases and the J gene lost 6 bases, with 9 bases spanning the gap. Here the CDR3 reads CASSSSRAEAFF. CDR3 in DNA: TGTGCCAGCAGCTCCTCCCGGGCTGAAGCTTTCTTT.

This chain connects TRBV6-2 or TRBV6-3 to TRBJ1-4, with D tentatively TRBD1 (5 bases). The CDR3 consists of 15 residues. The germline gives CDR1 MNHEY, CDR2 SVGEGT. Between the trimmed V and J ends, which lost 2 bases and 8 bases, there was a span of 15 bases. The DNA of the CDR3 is TGTGCCAGCAGTTACCAGGGACGTGGTTCGGAAAAACTGTTTTTT. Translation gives CASSYQGRGSEKLFF.

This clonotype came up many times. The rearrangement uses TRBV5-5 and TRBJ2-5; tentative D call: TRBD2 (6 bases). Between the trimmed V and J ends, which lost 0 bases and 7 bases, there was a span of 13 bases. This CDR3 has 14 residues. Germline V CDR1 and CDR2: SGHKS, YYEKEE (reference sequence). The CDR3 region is CASSLDGGLRTQYF. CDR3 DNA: TGTGCCAGCAGCTTGGATGGGGGGTTGAGGACCCAGTACTTC.

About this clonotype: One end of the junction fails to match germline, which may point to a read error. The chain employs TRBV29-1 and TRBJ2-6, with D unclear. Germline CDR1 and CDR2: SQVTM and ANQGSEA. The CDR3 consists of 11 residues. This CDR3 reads CSVVGSNVLTF. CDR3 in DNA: TGCAGCGTTGTTGGGTCCAACGTCCTGACTTTC.

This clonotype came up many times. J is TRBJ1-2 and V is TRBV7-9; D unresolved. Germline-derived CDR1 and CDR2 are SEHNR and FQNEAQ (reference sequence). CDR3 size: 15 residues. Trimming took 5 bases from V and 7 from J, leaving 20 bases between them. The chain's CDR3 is CASSPGVLSMVGYTF. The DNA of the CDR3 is TGTGCCAGCAGCCCGGGTGTGCTTTCTATGGTTGGCTACACCTTC.

The CDR3 nucleotides read TGTGCCAGCAGCCCCGACAGGGTGCGGGGCTACACCTTC. It codes for CASSPDRVRGYTF. The gene calls are TRBV7-2 and TRBJ1-2; 7 nucleotides align to TRBD1. The CDR3 totals 13 residues. The junction had 8 bases not matched to a gene; V was cut back by 5 bases and J by 8 bases. CDR1 SGHTA and CDR2 FQGNSA come from the germline V gene.

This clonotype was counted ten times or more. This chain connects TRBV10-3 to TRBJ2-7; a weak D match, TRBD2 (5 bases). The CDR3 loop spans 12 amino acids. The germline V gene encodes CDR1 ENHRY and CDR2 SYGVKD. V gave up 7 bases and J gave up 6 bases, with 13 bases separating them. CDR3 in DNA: TGTGCCATCAAAGGTCCCGGGGTCGAGCAGTACTTC. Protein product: CAIKGPGVEQYF.

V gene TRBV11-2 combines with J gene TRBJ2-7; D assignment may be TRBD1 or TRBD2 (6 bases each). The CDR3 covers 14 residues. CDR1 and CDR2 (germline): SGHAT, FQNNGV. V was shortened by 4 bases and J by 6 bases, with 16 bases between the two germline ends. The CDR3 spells CASSYIRGGGEQYF. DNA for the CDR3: TGTGCCAGCAGCTATATCCGAGGGGGAGGCGAGCAGTACTTC. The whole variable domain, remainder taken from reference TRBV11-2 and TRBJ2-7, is EAGVAQSPRYKIIEKRQSVAFWCNPISGHATLYWYQQILGQGPKLLIQFQNNGVVDDSQLPKDRFSAERLKGVDSTLKIQPAKLEDSAVYLCASSYIRGGGEQYFGPGTRLTVT.

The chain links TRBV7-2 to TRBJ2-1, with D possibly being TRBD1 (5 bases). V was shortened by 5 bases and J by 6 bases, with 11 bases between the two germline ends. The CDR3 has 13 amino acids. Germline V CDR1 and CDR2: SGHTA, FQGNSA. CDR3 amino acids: CASSLGRVNEQFF. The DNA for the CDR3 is TGTGCCAGCAGCCTGGGCAGGGTCAATGAGCAGTTCTTC.

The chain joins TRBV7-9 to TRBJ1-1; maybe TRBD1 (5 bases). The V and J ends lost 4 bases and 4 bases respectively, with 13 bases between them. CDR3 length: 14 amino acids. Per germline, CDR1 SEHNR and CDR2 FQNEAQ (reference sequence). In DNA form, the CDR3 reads TGTGCCAGCAGCTCCCACGGGGCGGCCACTGAAGCTTTCTTT. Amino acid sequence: CASSSHGAATEAFF.

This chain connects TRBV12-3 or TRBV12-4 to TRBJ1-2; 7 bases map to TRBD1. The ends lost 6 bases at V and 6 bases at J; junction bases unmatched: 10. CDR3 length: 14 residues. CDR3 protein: CASRETGDGDGYTF. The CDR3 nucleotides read TGTGCCAGCAGGGAAACAGGGGACGGGGATGGCTACACCTTC.

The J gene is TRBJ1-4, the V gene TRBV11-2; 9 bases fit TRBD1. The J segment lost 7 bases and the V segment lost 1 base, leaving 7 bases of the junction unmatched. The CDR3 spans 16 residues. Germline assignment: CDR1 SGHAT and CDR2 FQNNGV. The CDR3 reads CASSLGTGGEGEKLFF. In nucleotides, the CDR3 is TGTGCCAGCAGCTTAGGTACAGGGGGCGAAGGTGAAAAACTGTTTTTT.

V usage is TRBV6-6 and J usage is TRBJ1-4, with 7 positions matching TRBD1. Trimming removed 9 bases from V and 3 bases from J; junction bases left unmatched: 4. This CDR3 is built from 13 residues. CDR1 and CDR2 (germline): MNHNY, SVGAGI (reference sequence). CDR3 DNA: TGTGCCAGTTACAGGGGATCTAATGAAAAACTGTTTTTT. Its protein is CASYRGSNEKLFF.

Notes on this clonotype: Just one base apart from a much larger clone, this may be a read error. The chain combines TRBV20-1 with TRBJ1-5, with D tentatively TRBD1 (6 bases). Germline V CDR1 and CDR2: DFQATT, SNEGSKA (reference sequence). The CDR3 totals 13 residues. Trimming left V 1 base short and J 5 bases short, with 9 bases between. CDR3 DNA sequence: TGCAGTGCTAGAGGGGGGCAGGATCAGCCCCAGCATTTT. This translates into CSARGGQDQPQHF.

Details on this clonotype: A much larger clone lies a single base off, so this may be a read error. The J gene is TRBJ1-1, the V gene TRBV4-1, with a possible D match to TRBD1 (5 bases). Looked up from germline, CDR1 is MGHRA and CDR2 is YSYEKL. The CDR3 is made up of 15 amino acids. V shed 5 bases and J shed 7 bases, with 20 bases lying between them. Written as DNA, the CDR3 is TGCGCCAGCAGCGCTCACCGGGGCAGCGTATATGAAGCTTTCTTT. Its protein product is CASSAHRGSVYEAFF.